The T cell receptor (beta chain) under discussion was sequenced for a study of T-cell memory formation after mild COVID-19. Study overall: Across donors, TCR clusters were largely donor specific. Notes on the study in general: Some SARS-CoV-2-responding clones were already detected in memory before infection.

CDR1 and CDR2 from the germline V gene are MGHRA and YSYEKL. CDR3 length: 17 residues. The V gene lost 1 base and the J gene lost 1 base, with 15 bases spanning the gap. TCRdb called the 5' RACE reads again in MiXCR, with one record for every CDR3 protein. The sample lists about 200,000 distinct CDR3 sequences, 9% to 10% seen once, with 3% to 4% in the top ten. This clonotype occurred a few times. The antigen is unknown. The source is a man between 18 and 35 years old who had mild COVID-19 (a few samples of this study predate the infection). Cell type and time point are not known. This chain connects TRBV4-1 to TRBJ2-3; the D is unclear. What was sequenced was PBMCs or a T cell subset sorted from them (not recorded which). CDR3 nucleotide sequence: TGCGCCAGCAGCCAAGGGGTTCTGACCTCGGGCACAGATACGCAGTATTTT. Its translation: CASSQGVLTSGTDTQYF.